Reported below is one T cell receptor (beta chain). The sample comes from a study of technical replicates of blood from a few donors. Germline CDR1 reads SGDLS; CDR2 reads YYNGEE. V was clipped by 4 bases and J by 1 base; unmatched bases: 10. The CDR3 runs 16 residues. TCRdb's copy holds only in-frame clones and misses some; the assay was immunoSEQ multiplex PCR. The sample has approximately 80,000 clones, 89% seen once. The sequenced sample was T cells isolated from PBMCs. The chain is built from TRBV9 and TRBJ1-2; 7 bases match TRBD1. The sequence was obtained from a human donor in good health. The CDR3, as DNA: TGTGCCAGCAGCCCGGGACAGCCTACCTATAACTATGGCTACACCTTC. Protein: CASSPGQPTYNYGYTF. Variable domain in full (rest from reference TRBV9 and TRBJ1-2): DSGVTQTPKHLITATGQRVTLRCSPRSGDLSVYWYQQSLDQGLQFLIQYYNGEERAKGNILERFSAQQFPDLHSELNLSSLELGDSALYFCASSPGQPTYNYGYTFGSGTRLTVV.